This T cell receptor beta chain was sequenced in a study of molecular identifiers for immune sequencing clone quantification. Input for naive CD8 libraries was about 18,000 to 1,000,000 sorted cells; the RNA fraction used was 10%, 30% or 50%. This clonotype was recorded at least ten times. The J segment lost 7 bases and the V segment lost 1 base, leaving 4 bases of the junction unmatched. Germline values: CDR1 SGHDT, CDR2 YYEEEE. The CDR3 is made up of 14 amino acids. In preparing bulk TCR libraries, previously described methods and listed TCR primers were used. TCRdb independently ran MiXCR on the PCR reads; one entry per CDR3 protein. The sample includes about 300,000 distinct CDR3 sequences, about 22% seen only once; the top ten take 0.7% to 0.9%.

Sequenced: naive CD8+ T cells from blood, with Jurkat cell RNA spiked in. Specified subset: FACS-sorted CD8+CD4-CCR7+CD45RA+ naive T cells. This TCR was recovered from a human donor in good health. Some libraries in this study had Jurkat cell RNA spiked in. The rearrangement uses TRBV5-6 and TRBJ1-5, with 8 bases identical to TRBD1. CDR3 bases: TGTGCCAGCAGCTTGACAGGGGGTGACCAGCCCCAGCATTTT. The encoded protein is CASSLTGGDQPQHF.